These T cell receptor beta chains were read from a single sample in a study of cytomegalovirus exposure and HLA in healthy donors. TCRdb's copy holds only in-frame clones and misses some; the assay was immunoSEQ multiplex PCR. Found here are roughly 120,000 clones, about two thirds of them singletons; the top ten hold 5.5% to 8.5%. The sample consisted of PBMCs. These receptors came from a man aged 40-49 years in good health and CMV-seropositive. Both conserved end residues are part of each CDR3. D genes are given only for firm matches. Size is stated for part of the rows, as once, few or many counts, or as a class when the clone is expanded.

d_gene	abundance	j_gene	v_gene	CDR3nt	CDR3aa
-	-	TRBJ2-7	TRBV11-2	TGCGCCAGCAGCTTAGATCTCCAGGTCGACGAGCAGTACTTC	CASSLDLQVDEQYF
TRBD2	-	TRBJ2-7	TRBV19	TGTGCCAGTAGTTCTTCCCCTAGCGGGAGGGCCTACGAGCAGTACTTC	CASSSSPSGRAYEQYF
-	-	TRBJ2-7	TRBV7-8	TGTGCCAGCAGCTTACGGCCCGGCCAGGACTACGAGCAGTACTTC	CASSLRPGQDYEQYF
-	-	TRBJ1-1	TRBV28	TGTGCCAGCAGTTGGGGGGGTTTCACTGAAGCTTTCTTT	CASSWGGFTEAFF
TRBD2	-	TRBJ2-7	TRBV5-1	TGCGCCAGCAACCCCCTAGCGGGAGGTACCTACGAGCAGTACTTC	CASNPLAGGTYEQYF
-	-	TRBJ2-4	TRBV19	TGTGCCAGTAGTATAGATCTGGAGATAGCCAAAAACATTCAGTACTTC	CASSIDLEIAKNIQYF
TRBD1	few	TRBJ2-1	TRBV27	TGTGCCAGCAGTTCGGACAGGGGAGGGTACAATGAGCAGTTCTTC	CASSSDRGGYNEQFF
-	-	TRBJ1-1	TRBV2	TGTGCCAGCAGTTACACCCAGGTTGGGAACACTGAAGCTTTCTTT	CASSYTQVGNTEAFF
-	-	TRBJ2-3	TRBV5-1	TGCGCCAGCAGCGTTAACACCGTCACGGATACGCAGTATTTT	CASSVNTVTDTQYF
TRBD2	-	TRBJ2-1	TRBV5-4	TGTGCCAGCAGCTTTGCGGGGGCCTACAATGAGCAGTTCTTC	CASSFAGAYNEQFF
TRBD1	-	TRBJ1-5	TRBV2	TGTGCCAGCAGGGGCGGGACAGGGGTTGACCAGCCCCAGCATTTT	CASRGGTGVDQPQHF
-	-	TRBJ1-2	TRBV4-1	TGCGCCAGCAGCTCTAAGATGAGGGACTATGGCTACACCTTC	CASSSKMRDYGYTF
-	few	TRBJ2-1	TRBV7-9	TGTGCCAGCAGCCGCATCAACGGGGGGCCACGGTCCTACAATGAGCAGTTCTTC	CASSRINGGPRSYNEQFF
TRBD2	-	TRBJ2-5	TRBV2	TGTGCCAGCAGTGGAACTAGCGGGGGGGCCGGAGAGACCCAGTACTTC	CASSGTSGGAGETQYF
-	few	TRBJ2-3	TRBV6-4	TGTGCCAGCAGTGTGGACAGTTTCACAGATACGCAGTATTTT	CASSVDSFTDTQYF
TRBD2	few	TRBJ2-7	TRBV9	TGTGCCAGCAGCGTAGGGCTAGCGGGGGGCTCCTCCTACGAGCAGTACTTC	CASSVGLAGGSSYEQYF
-	medium-sized	TRBJ2-7	TRBV2	TGTGCCAGCAGTGAAGGTGGGGGCCGCTCCTACGAGCAGTACTTC	CASSEGGGRSYEQYF
-	-	TRBJ2-7	TRBV7-9	TGTGCCAGCAGCTCTACAGGACCGTTCTACGAGCAGTACTTC	CASSSTGPFYEQYF
-	-	TRBJ2-5	TRBV7-9	TGTGCCAGCAGCTTTTTCCAGGAACAAGAGACCCAGTACTTC	CASSFFQEQETQYF
-	-	TRBJ1-1	TRBV27	TGTGCCAGCAGGTCTATACAGGGGAACACTGAAGCTTTCTTT	CASRSIQGNTEAFF
-	-	TRBJ1-2	TRBV7-2	TGTGCCAGCAGAACAGGGAGTTATTACGGCTACACCTTC	CASRTGSYYGYTF
-	-	TRBJ1-1	TRBV19	TGTGCCAGTAGTATGGGGACAGAAGCTTTCTTT	CASSMGTEAFF
TRBD1	-	TRBJ2-5	TRBV2	TGTGCCAGCAGGGGACAGCCCCAAGAGACCCAGTACTTC	CASRGQPQETQYF
-	-	TRBJ1-2	TRBV10-3	TGTGCCATCAGTGACCCGGCAGGGCCGTTCGGAGGCTACACCTTC	CAISDPAGPFGGYTF
TRBD2	few	TRBJ2-1	TRBV27	TGTGCCAGCAGTTTAACCCCACTAGCGGGAGGACCTAATGAGCAGTTCTTC	CASSLTPLAGGPNEQFF
-	-	TRBJ1-2	TRBV19	TGTGCCAGTAGTAACAGGGATCACTATGGCTACACCTTC	CASSNRDHYGYTF
-	-	TRBJ1-1	TRBV19	TGTGCCAGCCACAGGGTCCCCTACACTGAAGCTTTCTTT	CASHRVPYTEAFF
-	-	TRBJ1-4	TRBV28	TGTGCCAGTACAGGTGTCGCTAATGAAAAACTGTTTTTT	CASTGVANEKLFF
-	-	TRBJ2-7	TRBV19	TGTGCCAGTAGTAGGGCAGTCAACTACGAGCAGTACTTC	CASSRAVNYEQYF
-	-	TRBJ2-7	TRBV6-1	TGTGCCAGCAGTGAAGCGAGGGACAACTCCTACGAGCAGTACTTC	CASSEARDNSYEQYF
TRBD1	-	TRBJ1-1	TRBV27	TGTGCCAGCAGTCTACGACAGGGGGAAGCTTTCTTT	CASSLRQGEAFF
-	-	TRBJ2-3	TRBV5-1	TGCGCCAGCAGCCTCCGGTTAGCGGACACAGATACGCAGTATTTT	CASSLRLADTDTQYF
-	-	TRBJ2-3	TRBV5-1	TGCGCCAGCGCGGAGGGGGCAGTCTACACAGATACGCAGTATTTT	CASAEGAVYTDTQYF